The present T cell receptor beta chain was sequenced within a study of technical replicates of blood from several donors. This clone occurred a few times. The CDR3 spans 16 residues. Trimming cost V 0 bases and J 6 bases; bases outside gene matches: 7. Looked up from germline, CDR1 is MNHEY and CDR2 is SVGAGI. Measured with immunoSEQ multiplex PCR; TCRdb has only the in-frame clones, and not every one. The sample consists of under 95,000 clones, 90% to 95% of them appearing once. This clonotype was obtained from a human donor in good health. Some clones in this sample may be carry-over from other donors' samples. Sequenced sample: T cells isolated from PBMCs. The V gene is TRBV6-5, the J gene TRBJ1-5, with 8 positions matching TRBD1. CDR3 amino acids: CASSYSSPGGLQPQHF. CDR3 nucleotides: TGTGCCAGCAGTTACTCGTCCCCAGGGGGCCTTCAGCCCCAGCATTTT.